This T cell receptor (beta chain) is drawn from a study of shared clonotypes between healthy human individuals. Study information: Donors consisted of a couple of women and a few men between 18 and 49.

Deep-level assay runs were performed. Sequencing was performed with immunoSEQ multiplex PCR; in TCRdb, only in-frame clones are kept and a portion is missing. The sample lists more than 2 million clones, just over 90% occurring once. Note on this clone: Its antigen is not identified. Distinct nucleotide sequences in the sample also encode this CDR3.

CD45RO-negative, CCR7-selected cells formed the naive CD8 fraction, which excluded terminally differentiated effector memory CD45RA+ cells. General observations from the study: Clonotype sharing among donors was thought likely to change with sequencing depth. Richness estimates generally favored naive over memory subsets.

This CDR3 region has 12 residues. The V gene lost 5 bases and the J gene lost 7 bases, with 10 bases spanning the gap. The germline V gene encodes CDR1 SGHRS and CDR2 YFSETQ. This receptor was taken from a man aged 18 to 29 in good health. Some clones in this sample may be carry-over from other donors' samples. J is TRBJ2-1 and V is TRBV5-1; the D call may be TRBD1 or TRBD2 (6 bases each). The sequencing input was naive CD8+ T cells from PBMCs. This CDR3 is CASRLGGNEQFF. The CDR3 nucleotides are TGCGCCAGCAGATTAGGGGGGAATGAGCAGTTCTTC. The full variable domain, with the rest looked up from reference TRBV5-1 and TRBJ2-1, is KAGVTQTPRYLIKTRGQQVTLSCSPISGHRSVSWYQQTPGQGLQFLFEYFSETQRNKGNFPGRFSGRQFSNSRSEMNVSTLELGDSALYLCASRLGGNEQFFGPGTRLTVL.